The rows below give T cell receptor beta chains drawn from one sample of a study of long-term antiretroviral therapy in people with HIV. TCRdb keeps only in-frame clones here, not all; method: immunoSEQ multiplex PCR. The sample yields around 18,000 clones, 76% seen once. The sample here was unsorted PBMCs, taken 0.5 years before starting antiretroviral therapy. Source of these receptors: a woman between 45 and 60 years old with HIV. Each CDR3 is given with its conserved first and last residue. The D gene is left open where the match is weak. The size of a clone is reported for some rows only, either as once, few or many, or as a class for expanded clones.

clone_size	v_call	d_call	j_call	cdr3_aa	cdr3_nt
.	TRBV15	.	TRBJ1-6	CATSRDRVPHNSPLHF	TGTGCCACCAGCAGAGATCGGGTGCCCCATAATTCACCCCTCCACTTT
.	TRBV6-1	.	TRBJ1-5	CASSARVGQPQHF	TGTGCCAGCAGCGCTAGGGTTGGACAGCCCCAGCATTTT
.	TRBV30	.	TRBJ1-6	CACSDSGSYNSPLHF	TGTGCCTGTTCGGACAGTGGCTCCTATAATTCACCCCTCCACTTT
.	TRBV6-5	TRBD1	TRBJ1-4	CASSTYQGVGEKLFF	TGTGCCAGCAGTACCTATCAGGGGGTCGGGGAAAAACTGTTTTTT
.	TRBV4-2	.	TRBJ2-1	CASSHAQVSSYNEQFF	TGTGCCAGCAGCCACGCACAGGTGAGCTCCTACAATGAGCAGTTCTTC
.	TRBV6-1	.	TRBJ2-1	CASSDFLGGFF	TGTGCCAGCAGTGACTTCCTAGGTGGGTTCTTC
few	TRBV21-1	.	TRBJ1-2	CASSGEGGGYTF	TGTGCCAGCAGCGGGGAGGGAGGCGGCTACACCTTC
.	TRBV18	.	TRBJ1-2	CASSPLVGRRGPNYGYTF	TGTGCCAGCTCACCACTAGTTGGCAGGAGGGGCCCTAACTATGGCTACACCTTC
.	TRBV4-1	.	TRBJ1-5	CASSRAKDSNNQPQHF	TGCGCCAGCAGCCGCGCCAAGGACAGCAACAATCAGCCCCAGCATTTT
.	TRBV30	.	TRBJ1-2	CAWADGTDYGYTF	TGTGCCTGGGCGGACGGAACGGACTATGGCTACACCTTC
.	TRBV2	TRBD1	TRBJ1-4	CASSKGGQLPNEKLFF	TGTGCCAGCTCGAAAGGGGGACAGCTCCCTAATGAAAAACTGTTTTTT
.	TRBV7-9	.	TRBJ2-5	CASSLWRDRSQETQYF	TGTGCCAGCAGCTTATGGCGGGACAGATCTCAAGAGACCCAGTACTTC
.	TRBV9	TRBD1	TRBJ2-4	CASSVGGTGLAKNIQYF	TGTGCCAGCAGCGTAGGAGGGACAGGGCTAGCCAAAAACATTCAGTACTTC
few	TRBV9	TRBD1	TRBJ1-1	CASSGDSLRTEAFF	TGTGCCAGCAGCGGGGACAGCCTGCGGACTGAAGCTTTCTTT
.	TRBV28	TRBD1	TRBJ2-2	CASSTPDRGPSGELFF	TGTGCCAGCAGTACCCCGGACAGGGGGCCGTCCGGGGAGCTGTTTTTT
few	TRBV21-1	.	TRBJ2-7	CASIVPGLAGENNSYEQYF	TGTGCCAGCATCGTCCCGGGACTAGCGGGGGAGAATAATTCCTACGAGCAGTACTTC
.	TRBV6-5	TRBD1	TRBJ1-1	CASSYLGQGQAFF	TGTGCCAGCAGTTACCTCGGACAGGGACAAGCTTTCTTT
.	TRBV19	.	TRBJ2-6	CATRAVAGANVLTF	TGTGCCACCAGAGCGGTTGCTGGGGCCAACGTCCTGACTTTC
.	TRBV11-2	.	TRBJ2-7	CASSPKVGGGEQYF	TGTGCCAGCAGCCCCAAAGTGGGGGGAGGTGAGCAGTACTTC
few	TRBV5-1	TRBD1	TRBJ1-5	CASSLTGDQPQHF	TGCGCCAGCAGCTTGACAGGGGATCAGCCCCAGCATTTT
.	TRBV2	.	TRBJ2-1	CASRELIPEQFF	TGTGCCAGCAGGGAGCTTATACCTGAGCAGTTCTTC
.	TRBV27	TRBD1	TRBJ1-1	CASSSTGRRMNTEAFF	TGTGCCAGCAGTTCGACAGGGAGAAGGATGAACACTGAAGCTTTCTTT
.	TRBV29-1	TRBD1	TRBJ1-4	CSVEDTGTDEKLFF	TGCAGCGTTGAAGATACCGGGACAGATGAAAAACTGTTTTTT
once	TRBV6-1	TRBD1	TRBJ2-3	CASSERTGPYPAQDTQYF	TGTGCCAGCAGTGAACGGACAGGGCCCTACCCCGCACAAGATACGCAGTATTTT
.	TRBV25-1	TRBD2	TRBJ2-5	CASSDLAGAQGETQYF	TGTGCCAGCAGTGACCTAGCGGGGGCCCAGGGGGAGACCCAGTACTTC
.	TRBV4-1	.	TRBJ1-5	CASSQARGEWGNQPQHF	TGCGCCAGCAGCCAAGCTCGGGGGGAGTGGGGCAATCAGCCCCAGCATTTT
.	TRBV19	.	TRBJ2-2	CASSPRGITGELFF	TGTGCCAGTAGTCCCCGGGGAATTACCGGGGAGCTGTTTTTT
.	TRBV6-1	.	TRBJ1-5	CASSGTRERSNQPQHF	TGTGCCAGCAGTGGCACCAGGGAAAGGAGCAATCAGCCCCAGCATTTT
.	TRBV5-8	.	TRBJ2-6	CASTTSTGLPSGANVLTF	TGTGCCAGCACGACTTCGACAGGCCTCCCCTCTGGGGCCAACGTCCTGACTTTC
.	TRBV11-3	.	TRBJ2-7	CASSEDRTASYEQYF	TGTGCCAGCAGCGAAGATAGGACAGCTTCCTACGAGCAGTACTTC
.	TRBV4-1	.	TRBJ2-3	CASSQVGDSGLRGYF	TGCGCCAGCAGCCAAGTGGGGGATAGCGGATTAAGGGGGTATTTT
.	TRBV12-5	.	TRBJ1-1	CASGLWGARDTEAFF	TGTGCTAGTGGTTTGTGGGGGGCGAGGGACACTGAAGCTTTCTTT
.	TRBV19	.	TRBJ2-5	CASSPFSVGETQYF	TGTGCCAGTAGCCCCTTTTCGGTCGGGGAGACCCAGTACTTC
.	TRBV5-5	.	TRBJ1-4	CASSFSATNEKLFF	TGTGCCAGCAGCTTCTCTGCAACTAATGAAAAACTGTTTTTT
.	TRBV7-7	.	TRBJ2-2	CASSPGTGVNTGELFF	TGTGCCAGCAGTCCGGGGACGGGGGTGAACACCGGGGAGCTGTTTTTT
.	TRBV13	.	TRBJ2-1	CASSLGLRSYNEQFF	TGTGCCAGCAGCTTAGGACTACGGAGCTACAATGAGCAGTTCTTC
.	TRBV19	.	TRBJ1-2	CASIISGTHYGYTF	TGTGCCAGTATCATATCTGGGACCCACTATGGCTACACCTTC
.	TRBV5-1	TRBD2	TRBJ2-1	CASSLEGGGYNEQFF	TGCGCCAGCAGCTTGGAAGGCGGGGGCTACAATGAGCAGTTCTTC
few	TRBV20-1	.	TRBJ1-2	CSANRNGYTF	TGCAGTGCTAACAGGAATGGCTACACCTTC
.	TRBV5-1	TRBD2	TRBJ2-3	CASSPGLVTDTQYF	TGCGCCAGCAGCCCGGGACTAGTGACAGATACGCAGTATTTT
.	TRBV25-1	.	TRBJ2-7	CASSGQVYEQYF	TGTGCCAGCAGTGGTCAAGTCTACGAGCAGTACTTC
.	TRBV7-6	TRBD1	TRBJ2-5	CASSLVQGQGVSEETQYF	TGTGCCAGCAGCTTAGTTCAGGGACAGGGTGTCTCGGAAGAGACCCAGTACTTC
few	TRBV5-1	TRBD1	TRBJ1-2	CASSDRDRLSYGYTF	TGCGCCAGCAGCGACCGGGACAGGCTCTCCTATGGCTACACCTTC
.	TRBV4-1	TRBD1	TRBJ1-1	CASSQGPGQGRGAFF	TGCGCCAGCAGCCAAGGTCCGGGACAGGGGAGAGGAGCTTTCTTT
.	TRBV29-1	TRBD2	TRBJ2-3	CSVALRGTSGRGDTQYF	TGCAGCGTGGCCCTTAGAGGGACTAGCGGGCGGGGGGATACGCAGTATTTT